These 14 T cell receptor beta chains came from one sample sequenced in a study of cytomegalovirus exposure and HLA in healthy donors. 60 Vbeta and 13 Jbeta primers were used in PCR. Sequencing used immunoSEQ multiplex PCR; TCRdb keeps in-frame clones, though not all of them. This sample has approximately 190,000 clones, with about 86% found just once. The specimen was PBMCs. These receptor sequences come from a woman under 30 in good health and CMV-seropositive.

This clone occurred a few times. This specimen includes other DNA sequences encoding the same CDR3. The chain carries TRBV5-4 and TRBJ2-7, with TRBD1 matching 8 bases. The CDR3 loop spans 14 amino acids. From germline, CDR1 is SGHNT and CDR2 YYREEE (reference sequence). J was trimmed by 1 base and V by 4 bases; bases with no gene match: 4. The CDR3 sequence: CASSRGTGSYEQYF. The CDR3, as DNA: TGTGCCAGCAGCCGTGGGACAGGTTCCTACGAGCAGTACTTC.

V usage is TRBV5-1 and J usage is TRBJ2-5; 9 bases map to TRBD2. Germline V gene lookup returns CDR1 SGHRS and CDR2 YFSETQ. V was clipped by 5 bases and J by 2 bases; unmatched bases: 7. This CDR3 contains 15 residues. CDR3 coding DNA: TGCGCCAGCAGTTTCAATGCGGGGGGGCAAGAGACCCAGTACTTC. It yields the protein CASSFNAGGQETQYF.

The J gene is TRBJ2-3, the V gene TRBV5-6; D unresolved. Per germline, CDR1 SGHDT and CDR2 YYEEEE. Trimming took off 0 bases at V and 2 bases at J, with 4 bases between the two ends. This CDR3 has 13 amino acids. The CDR3 DNA reads as TGTGCCAGCAGCTTGGACTACACAGATACGCAGTATTTT. It encodes CASSLDYTDTQYF. Looking up the rest from reference TRBV5-6 and TRBJ2-3 gives the full variable domain: DAGVTQSPTHLIKTRGQQVTLRCSPKSGHDTVSWYQQALGQGPQFIFQYYEEEERQRGNFPDRFSGHQFPNYSSELNVNALLLGDSALYLCASSLDYTDTQYFGPGTRLTVL.

The chain uses TRBV15 and TRBJ1-4, with D hard to call. V lost 8 bases and J 5 bases, leaving 12 bases between the germline ends. Germline assignment: CDR1 LNHNV and CDR2 YYDKDF (reference sequence). The CDR3 loop spans 13 amino acids. The CDR3 is CATAANSNEKLFF. In nucleotides, the CDR3 is TGTGCCACCGCGGCCAATTCCAATGAAAAACTGTTTTTT.

The rearrangement joins TRBV19 to TRBJ1-2, with 9 bases fitting TRBD1. In germline, CDR1 is LNHDA, CDR2 SQIVND (reference sequence). This CDR3 region has 14 residues. V shed 5 bases and J 5 bases; nucleotides not matched to a gene: 6. The CDR3 spells CASSSLDRGYGYTF. CDR3 sequence (DNA): TGTGCCAGTAGTTCCCTCGACAGGGGGTATGGCTACACCTTC.

The CDR3, as DNA: TGCGCCAGTACCCAGTCCGGGAATGAAAAACTGTTTTTT. It translates to CASTQSGNEKLFF. The chain recombines TRBV4-1 with TRBJ1-4; D is unclear. Trimming shortened V by 9 bases and J by 5 bases, and 13 bases separated the two germline ends. Germline loops: CDR1 MGHRA, CDR2 YSYEKL. The CDR3 extends over 13 amino acids.

The rearrangement uses TRBV29-1 and TRBJ2-1, with 7 bases matching TRBD2. The CDR3 contains 16 residues. Trimming took 3 bases from V and 2 from J; bases not matched to a gene: 10. The germline V gene has CDR1 SQVTM and CDR2 ANQGSEA. Here the CDR3 reads CSVEVWGTKTYNEQFF. CDR3 sequence (DNA): TGCAGCGTTGAGGTGTGGGGGACTAAGACCTACAATGAGCAGTTCTTC.

The genes are TRBV7-3 and TRBJ2-2; 7 positions agree with TRBD1. Germline V gives CDR1 SGHTA, CDR2 FQGTGA. The CDR3 has 17 residues. V gave up 2 bases and J gave up 9 bases; unmatched junction bases: 15. The CDR3 is CASSLWAPVGQPRELFF. CDR3 DNA sequence: TGTGCCAGCAGCTTATGGGCCCCGGTGGGACAGCCAAGGGAGCTGTTTTTT. The whole variable domain, remainder taken from reference TRBV7-3 and TRBJ2-2, is GAGVSQTPSNKVTEKGKYVELRCDPISGHTALYWYRQSLGQGPEFLIYFQGTGAADDSGLPNDRFFAVRPEGSVSTLKIQRTERGDSAVYLCASSLWAPVGQPRELFFGEGSRLTVL.

This clone was counted a single time. The V call is TRBV6-5, the J call TRBJ2-7, with 8 bases that match TRBD1. V trimming: 6 bases; J trimming: 4 bases; junction bases outside the gene matches: 5. The CDR3 covers 13 residues. Germline V lookup: CDR1 MNHEY, CDR2 SVGAGI. Here the CDR3 DNA reads TGTGCCAGCAGATCGGACAGGGCTTACGAGCAGTACGTC. It yields the protein CASRSDRAYEQYV.

The chain joins TRBV2 to TRBJ2-1; 9 nucleotides agree with TRBD2. Trimming took 8 bases from V and 0 from J; bases not matched to a gene: 8. Germline CDR1 reads SNHLY; CDR2 reads FYNNEI. The CDR3 totals 16 residues. CDR3 amino acids: CASGVLAGFSYNEQFF. DNA for the CDR3: TGTGCCAGCGGTGTGCTAGCGGGGTTCTCCTACAATGAGCAGTTCTTC.

This clone has more than one count but fewer than ten. This chain connects TRBV19 to TRBJ2-7; possible D gene TRBD1, 5 bases. CDR3 length: 14 residues. Germline V gives CDR1 LNHDA, CDR2 SQIVND (reference sequence). Trimming pared 4 bases from V and 2 bases from J, leaving 12 bases between. The CDR3 nucleotides are TGTGCCAGTAGTAAAGACAGTCTAGCCTACGAGCAGTACTTC. This gives the protein CASSKDSLAYEQYF.

The chain combines TRBV6-6 with TRBJ1-5, with D possibly being TRBD1 (5 bases). Deletions cut 0 bases from V and 2 bases from J, with 8 bases between. Germline CDR1 MNHNY, CDR2 SVGAGI (reference sequence). The CDR3 loop spans 15 amino acids. CDR3 in amino acids: CASSYSGGGNQPQHF. DNA for the CDR3: TGTGCCAGCAGTTACTCGGGGGGGGGCAATCAGCCCCAGCATTTT.

The chain is built from TRBV5-1 and TRBJ2-3; TRBD2 aligns across 7 bases. CDR3 length: 11 residues. Per germline, CDR1 SGHRS and CDR2 YFSETQ. V was pared by 7 bases and J by 5 bases, with 1 base of the junction left unmatched. The CDR3 nucleotides are TGCGCCAGCGGGGAGGGAGATACGCAGTATTTT. Protein product: CASGEGDTQYF. Supplemented by reference TRBV5-1 and TRBJ2-3, the full variable domain reads KAGVTQTPRYLIKTRGQQVTLSCSPISGHRSVSWYQQTPGQGLQFLFEYFSETQRNKGNFPGRFSGRQFSNSRSEMNVSTLELGDSALYLCASGEGDTQYFGPGTRLTVL.

V gene TRBV6-5 combines with J gene TRBJ2-5; a weak D match, TRBD2 (5 bases). CDR1 and CDR2 (germline): MNHEY, SVGAGI. V was cut by 6 bases and J by 1 base, with 15 bases left in between. The CDR3 is 15 amino acids. The CDR3 here is CASSTDWAGQETQYF. The DNA of the CDR3 is TGTGCCAGCAGCACGGACTGGGCGGGCCAAGAGACCCAGTACTTC.